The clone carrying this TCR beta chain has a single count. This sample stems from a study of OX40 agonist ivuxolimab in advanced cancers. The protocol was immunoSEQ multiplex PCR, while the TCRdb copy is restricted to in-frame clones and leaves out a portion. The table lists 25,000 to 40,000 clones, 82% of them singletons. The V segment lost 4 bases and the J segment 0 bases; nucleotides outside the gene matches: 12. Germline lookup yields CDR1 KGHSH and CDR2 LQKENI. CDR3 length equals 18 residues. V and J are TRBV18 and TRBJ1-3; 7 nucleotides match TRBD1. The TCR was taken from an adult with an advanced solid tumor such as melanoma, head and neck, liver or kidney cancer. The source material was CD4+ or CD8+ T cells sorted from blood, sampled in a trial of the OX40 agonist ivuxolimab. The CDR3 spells CASSRLPGQMSSGNTIYF. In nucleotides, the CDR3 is TGTGCCAGCTCACGACTCCCGGGACAGATGAGCTCTGGAAACACCATATATTTT.